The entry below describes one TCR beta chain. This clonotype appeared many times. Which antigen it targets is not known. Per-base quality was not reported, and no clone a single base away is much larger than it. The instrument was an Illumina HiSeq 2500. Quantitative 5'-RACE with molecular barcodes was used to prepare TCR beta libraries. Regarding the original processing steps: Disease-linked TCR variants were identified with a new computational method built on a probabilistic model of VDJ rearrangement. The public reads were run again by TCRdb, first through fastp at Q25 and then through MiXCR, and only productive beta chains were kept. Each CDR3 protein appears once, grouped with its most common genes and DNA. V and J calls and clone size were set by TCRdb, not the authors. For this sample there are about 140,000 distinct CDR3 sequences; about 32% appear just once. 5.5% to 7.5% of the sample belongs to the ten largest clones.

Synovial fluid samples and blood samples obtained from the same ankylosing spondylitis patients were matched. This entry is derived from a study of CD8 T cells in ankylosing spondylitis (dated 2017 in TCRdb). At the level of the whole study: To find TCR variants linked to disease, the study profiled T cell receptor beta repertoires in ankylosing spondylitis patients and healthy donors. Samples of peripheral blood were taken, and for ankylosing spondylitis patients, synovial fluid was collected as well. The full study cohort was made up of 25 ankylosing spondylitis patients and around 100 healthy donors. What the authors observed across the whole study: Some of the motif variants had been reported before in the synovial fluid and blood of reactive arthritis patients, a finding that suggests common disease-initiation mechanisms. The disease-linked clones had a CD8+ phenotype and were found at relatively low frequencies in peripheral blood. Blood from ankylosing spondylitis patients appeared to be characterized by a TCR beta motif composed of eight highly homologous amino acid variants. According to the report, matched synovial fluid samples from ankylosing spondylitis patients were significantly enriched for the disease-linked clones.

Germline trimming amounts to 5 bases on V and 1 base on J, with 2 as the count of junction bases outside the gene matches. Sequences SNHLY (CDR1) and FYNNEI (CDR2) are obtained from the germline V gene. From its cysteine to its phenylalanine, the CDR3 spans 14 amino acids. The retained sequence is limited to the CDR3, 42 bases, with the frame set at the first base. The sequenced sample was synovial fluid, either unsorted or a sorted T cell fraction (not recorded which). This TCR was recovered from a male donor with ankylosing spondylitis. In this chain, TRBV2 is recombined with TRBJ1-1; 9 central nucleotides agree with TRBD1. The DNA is TGTGCCAGCAGTAGACAGGGGGGGAACACTGAAGCTTTCTTT. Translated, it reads CASSRQGGNTEAFF.